This TCR beta chain is drawn from a study of blood T cell repertoires in COVID-19. Study-wide background: T cells, B-cell-depleted T cells, or PBMCs supplied cDNA or gDNA.

Assay used: immunoSEQ multiplex PCR; TCRdb lists only in-frame clones, some missing. The table has some 200,000 clones, approximately 87% seen once. This CDR3 is built from 14 residues. Germline V lookup: CDR1 SNHLY, CDR2 FYNNEI. J was trimmed by 3 bases and V by 5 bases; bases with no gene match: 3. Notes on this clone: Other nucleotide sequences in the sample specify the same CDR3.

The rearrangement joins TRBV2 to TRBJ1-4; 7 nucleotides align to TRBD1. The clonotype originates from a woman aged 70 to 79 with acute or convalescent COVID-19. The sequenced sample was peripheral blood. Here the CDR3 DNA reads TGTGCCAGCAGTCCAACAGGGGCTAATGAAAAACTGTTTTTT. This gives the protein CASSPTGANEKLFF.